Sequencing of this T cell receptor (beta chain) was carried out in a study of cytomegalovirus exposure and HLA in healthy donors. Vbeta (60) and Jbeta (13) primers were used in the PCR. Some clones are missing from TCRdb's copy, which holds only in-frame ones; the method was immunoSEQ multiplex PCR. Of about 120,000 clones in the sample, 76% were seen once. The CDR3 has 15 residues. The germline V gene has CDR1 MDHEN and CDR2 SYDVKM. Between the trimmed V and J ends, which lost 6 bases and 3 bases, there was a span of 18 bases. This receptor was identified in a woman aged 40-49 years in good health and CMV-seropositive. The chain employs TRBV28 and TRBJ2-7; a possible D gene is TRBD1 (7 bases). The sequenced material came from PBMCs. In DNA, the CDR3 is TGTGCCAGCAGAGAGGGGAACAGGGGAGGCTACGAGCAGTACTTC. It specifies CASREGNRGGYEQYF.